The 30 T cell receptor beta chains below come from one sample, sequenced in a study of blood T cell repertoires in COVID-19. The assay was immunoSEQ multiplex PCR, and TCRdb's table has in-frame clones only and misses some. The sample lists 250,000 to 300,000 clones, more than 80% occurring once. The sample consisted of PBMCs or T cells enriched from blood (not recorded which). The receptor set was obtained from a woman in her 30s who had recovered from COVID-19.

The CDR3 here is CASSLDRGWNQPQHF. The CDR3 region has the DNA TGTGCCAGCAGTTTGGACAGGGGTTGGAATCAGCCCCAGCATTTT. The V and J genes are TRBV28 and TRBJ1-5; the match to TRBD1 covers 9 bases. The germline V gene has CDR1 MDHEN and CDR2 SYDVKM. V lost 3 bases and J lost 4; bases outside the gene matches: 4. CDR3 size: 15 residues. The entire variable domain, with the rest obtained from reference TRBV28 and TRBJ1-5, is as follows: DVKVTQSSRYLVKRTGEKVFLECVQDMDHENMFWYRQDPGLGLRLIYFSYDVKMKEKGDIPEGYSVSREKKERFSLILESASTNQTSMYLCASSLDRGWNQPQHFGDGTRLSIL.

This chain uses TRBV29-1 with TRBJ2-5, with D possibly being TRBD2 (5 bases). The CDR3 is 14 amino acids. CDR1 is SQVTM and CDR2 is ANQGSEA in the germline V gene. The germline V and J ends were trimmed by 2 bases and 2 bases, with 12 bases remaining between them. This CDR3 is CSVEPERPQETQYF. CDR3 nucleotide sequence: TGCAGCGTTGAACCCGAGCGGCCACAAGAGACCCAGTACTTC. Full variable domain (rest looked up from reference TRBV29-1 and TRBJ2-5): SAVISQKPSRDICQRGTSLTIQCQVDSQVTMMFWYRQQPGQSLTLIATANQGSEATYESGFVIDKFPISRPNLTFSTLTVSNMSPEDSSIYLCSVEPERPQETQYFGPGTRLLVL.

This clone was recorded once. The J gene is TRBJ2-7, the V gene TRBV30; maybe TRBD1 (6 bases). The CDR3 is 13 amino acids. Germline V gene sequence: CDR1 GTSNPN, CDR2 SVGIG (reference sequence). V was clipped by 4 bases and J by 3 bases, with 13 bases between them. CDR3 bases: TGTGCCTGGAATTGGCAGGGGATCTACGAGCAGTACTTC. Protein product: CAWNWQGIYEQYF.

This chain connects TRBV12-1 to TRBJ2-5; the D call TRBD2 from the table was never checked on the DNA. TRBV12-1 counts as a pseudogene. This CDR3 has 15 amino acids. The CDR3 bases are TGTGCCAGCAGCTTTCCCCCTAGAAGCCAAGAGACCCAGTACTTC. Translation gives CASSFPPRSQETQYF.

This rearrangement joins TRBV18 to TRBJ2-7, with 11 nucleotides matching TRBD2. Trimming removed 4 bases from V and 6 bases from J; junction bases left unmatched: 8. The CDR3 is 15 residues long. Germline lookup yields CDR1 KGHSH and CDR2 LQKENI. The CDR3 DNA is TGTGCCAGCTCACGAGGGACTAGCGGTGCGGGCGAGCAGTACTTC. It translates to CASSRGTSGAGEQYF.

The chain employs TRBV11-2 and TRBJ1-2; TRBD1 aligns across 8 bases. The germline V gene has CDR1 SGHAT and CDR2 FQNNGV. The length of the CDR3 is 13 residues. V shed 5 bases and J 8 bases; nucleotides not matched to a gene: 7. The CDR3 sequence: CASSPDRGDGYTF. The CDR3 bases are TGTGCCAGCAGCCCCGACAGGGGAGACGGCTACACCTTC. The full variable domain, completed using reference TRBV11-2 and TRBJ1-2, is EAGVAQSPRYKIIEKRQSVAFWCNPISGHATLYWYQQILGQGPKLLIQFQNNGVVDDSQLPKDRFSAERLKGVDSTLKIQPAKLEDSAVYLCASSPDRGDGYTFGSGTRLTVV.

A few counts support this clone. The CDR3 coding sequence is TGTGCCAGCAGCGAGGCAGAAACAGATACGCAGTATTTT. Encoded protein: CASSEAETDTQYF. This sequence joins TRBV6-4 and TRBJ2-3, with unresolved D. V was shortened by 6 bases and J by 3 bases, with 10 bases between the two germline ends. The V gene's germline CDR1 is MRHNA and CDR2 SNTAGT. The length of the CDR3 is 13 residues.

The CDR3 protein is CASDPSGRSVWYGELFF. CDR3 DNA: TGCGCCAGCGACCCCTCCGGGAGATCTGTTTGGTACGGGGAGCTGTTTTTT. The chain joins TRBV5-1 to TRBJ2-2; maybe TRBD2 (6 bases). V lost 7 bases, J lost 7 bases, and 26 bases lay in between. CDR3 length: 17 amino acids. Germline V gene data show CDR1 as SGHRS and CDR2 as YFSETQ.

The table lists this clone with a count of one. The genes are TRBV28 and TRBJ1-6, with D unresolved. The CDR3 totals 12 residues. Deletions cut 2 bases from V and 10 bases from J, with 6 bases between. Germline CDR1 MDHEN, CDR2 SYDVKM. CDR3 nucleotide sequence: TGTGCCAGCAGTTTAGGAGGGTCACCCCTCCACTTT. Its translation: CASSLGGSPLHF. Together with reference TRBV28 and TRBJ1-6, the CDR3 gives the full variable domain: DVKVTQSSRYLVKRTGEKVFLECVQDMDHENMFWYRQDPGLGLRLIYFSYDVKMKEKGDIPEGYSVSREKKERFSLILESASTNQTSMYLCASSLGGSPLHFGNGTRLTVT.

As DNA, the CDR3 is TGTGCCTGGAGTTCCCCGGAGGGACGAGCCAAAAACATTCAGTACTTC. It is translated as CAWSSPEGRAKNIQYF. The rearrangement uses TRBV30 and TRBJ2-4; TRBD2 might be the D (6 bases). The CDR3 extends over 16 amino acids. Germline lookup yields CDR1 GTSNPN and CDR2 SVGIG (reference sequence). Between the trimmed V and J ends, which lost 2 bases and 0 bases, there was a span of 14 bases.

V gene TRBV7-2 combines with J gene TRBJ2-1, with 7 nucleotides matching TRBD2. The germline CDR1 and CDR2 sequences are SGHTA and FQGNSA. V lost 2 bases to trimming and J lost 8 bases; unmatched junction nucleotides: 9. The CDR3 runs 15 residues. The CDR3: CASSLNLLSGYEQFF. DNA for the CDR3: TGTGCCAGCAGCTTAAATCTTCTTAGCGGGTATGAGCAGTTCTTC.

The chain employs TRBV19 and TRBJ2-3; no firm D call. V was trimmed by 6 bases and J by 6 bases, leaving 19 bases between them. This CDR3 has 15 residues. Germline lookup yields CDR1 LNHDA and CDR2 SQIVND (reference sequence). The CDR3 DNA reads as TGTGCCAGTAGCTTTGGGCCTAACCGGCAGGATACGCAGTATTTT. Translation: CASSFGPNRQDTQYF.

This chain joins TRBV6-2 or TRBV6-3 and TRBJ1-1, with TRBD1 matching over 8 bases. The CDR3 covers 17 residues. Germline CDR1 is MNHEY and CDR2 is SVGEGT. After removal of 2 bases from V and 6 bases from J, the junction contained 14 bases not matched to a gene. The CDR3 DNA follows: TGTGCCAGCAGTTACGCTTGGGACAGGCCTTCTGGGGCTGAAGCTTTCTTT. The encoded protein is CASSYAWDRPSGAEAFF.

The chain is built from TRBV24-1 and TRBJ2-1; TRBD2 matches at 12 bases. Germline loops: CDR1 KGHDR, CDR2 SFDVKD. The CDR3 spans 16 residues. With V trimmed by 0 bases and J by 6 bases, 2 bases remained unmatched. CDR3 residues: CATSDLTSGRTNEQFF. In DNA form, the CDR3 reads TGTGCCACCAGTGATTTGACTAGCGGGAGGACCAATGAGCAGTTCTTC.

V usage is TRBV10-3 and J usage is TRBJ1-1; TRBD1 is a possible D gene (6 bases). V gave up 6 bases and J gave up 2 bases, with 7 bases separating them. This CDR3 has 12 residues. CDR1 and CDR2 (germline): ENHRY, SYGVKD. For the CDR3, the DNA is TGTGCCATCAGGGACAGTAACACTGAAGCTTTCTTT. Translation: CAIRDSNTEAFF.

A word on this clone: The same CDR3 arises from other DNA sequences in this sample as well. The chain employs TRBV28 and TRBJ1-5, with D uncertain. Germline CDR1 is MDHEN and CDR2 is SYDVKM. This CDR3 contains 12 residues. V was shortened by 3 bases and J by 6 bases, with 6 bases between the two germline ends. The CDR3 loop reads CASSFGSQPQHF. The CDR3 DNA reads TGTGCCAGCAGTTTCGGGTCTCAGCCCCAGCATTTT.

This clone is a singleton in its sample. The rearrangement links TRBV18 to TRBJ2-7; 12 nucleotides agree with TRBD2. The CDR3 covers 15 residues. Germline V CDR1 and CDR2: KGHSH, LQKENI. Unmatched junction bases numbered 1, after V lost 1 base and J lost 3 bases. CDR3 amino acids: CASSPQTSGSYEQYF. The CDR3 nucleotides are TGTGCCAGCTCACCACAGACTAGCGGGAGCTACGAGCAGTACTTC.

V is TRBV4-1 and J is TRBJ2-6; 8 bases match TRBD1. The CDR3 is made up of 18 amino acids. CDR1 MGHRA and CDR2 YSYEKL come from the germline V gene. J lost 2 bases, V lost 7 bases, and 13 bases had no gene match. The CDR3 bases are TGCGCCAGCACAGAAACGGGACAGGCGGCCCCTGGGGCCAACGTCCTGACTTTC. Protein: CASTETGQAAPGANVLTF.

The chain joins TRBV20-1 to TRBJ2-5, with 8 bases lining up with TRBD2. The ends lost 3 bases at V and 5 bases at J; junction bases unmatched: 8. This CDR3 has 14 residues. Germline values: CDR1 DFQATT, CDR2 SNEGSKA (reference sequence). DNA of the CDR3: TGCAGTGCTAGTTTGGTAGCGGGGCGGGAGACCCAGTACTTC. Its translation is CSASLVAGRETQYF.

The CDR3 region is CASSVQGARTDTQYF. DNA of the CDR3: TGTGCCAGTAGTGTACAGGGGGCTAGGACAGATACGCAGTATTTT. The chain joins TRBV19 to TRBJ2-3; TRBD1 agrees at 9 bases. This CDR3 spans 15 amino acids. Per germline, CDR1 LNHDA and CDR2 SQIVND (reference sequence). V was pared by 5 bases and J by 3 bases, with 6 bases of the junction left unmatched.

This clone was picked up a small number of times. The J gene is TRBJ2-5, the V gene TRBV6-1; a possible D gene is TRBD2 (5 bases). Germline V CDR1 and CDR2: MNHNS, SASEGT. The CDR3 totals 14 residues. V lost 2 bases and J lost 4, with 11 bases in between. The CDR3 loop reads CASSEFWSGETQYF. CDR3 coding DNA: TGTGCCAGCAGTGAATTCTGGAGCGGAGAGACCCAGTACTTC.

The chain combines TRBV5-1 with TRBJ2-1; possibly TRBD2 for D (5 bases). CDR3 length: 11 residues. Germline CDR1 is SGHRS and CDR2 is YFSETQ. Deletions cut 6 bases from V and 11 bases from J, with 12 bases between. In nucleotides, the CDR3 is TGCGCCAGCACGGGATCTAGGCAGCAGTTCTTC. It codes for CASTGSRQQFF. Full variable domain (remainder filled in from reference TRBV5-1 and TRBJ2-1): KAGVTQTPRYLIKTRGQQVTLSCSPISGHRSVSWYQQTPGQGLQFLFEYFSETQRNKGNFPGRFSGRQFSNSRSEMNVSTLELGDSALYLCASTGSRQQFFGPGTRLTVL.

In DNA form, the CDR3 reads TGTGCCAGCAGCTTAGTTGGCATCACAGATACGCAGTATTTT. Its protein is CASSLVGITDTQYF. The V gene is TRBV7-2, the J gene TRBJ2-3; D is ambiguous. V was pared by 1 base and J by 2 bases, with 7 bases between. The CDR3 runs to 14 residues. The V gene's germline CDR1 is SGHTA and CDR2 FQGNSA. Full variable domain (remainder filled in from reference TRBV7-2 and TRBJ2-3): GAGVSQSPSNKVTEKGKDVELRCDPISGHTALYWYRQSLGQGLEFLIYFQGNSAPDKSGLPSDRFSAERTGGSVSTLTIQRTQQEDSAVYLCASSLVGITDTQYFGPGTRLTVL.

This chain links TRBV7-6 with TRBJ2-3; D not certain. CDR3 length: 15 amino acids. V was cut by 5 bases and J by 1 base, with 13 bases left in between. Germline V CDR1 and CDR2: SGHVS, FNYEAQ. This CDR3 reads CASSPLPGRTDTQYF. CDR3 nucleotide sequence: TGTGCCAGCAGCCCACTCCCTGGGCGCACAGATACGCAGTATTTT.

The chain combines TRBV7-2 with TRBJ1-6; TRBD1 matches at 7 bases. In germline, CDR1 is SGHTA, CDR2 FQGNSA. The CDR3 is 16 residues long. The V and J ends lost 1 base and 7 bases, in that order; junction bases with no gene match: 7. The CDR3, as DNA: TGTGCCAGCAGCTTAGGGCCCGACAGGGCAAATTCACCCCTCCACTTT. This sequence encodes CASSLGPDRANSPLHF.

The chain combines TRBV6-2 or TRBV6-3 with TRBJ1-2, with D unresolved. CDR1 is MNHEY and CDR2 is SVGEGT in the germline V gene. Trimming shortened V by 2 bases and J by 6 bases, and 7 bases separated the two germline ends. This CDR3 comprises 12 residues. CDR3 sequence (DNA): TGTGCCAGCAGTTACCCGAGTGATGGCTACACCTTC. The encoded protein is CASSYPSDGYTF.

In its sample, this clone was seen once. The chain employs TRBV25-1 and TRBJ1-1; D ambiguous. Trimming took 6 bases from V and 0 from J, leaving 14 bases between them. The CDR3 length is 15 residues. Germline CDR1 is MGHDK and CDR2 is SYGVNS. The CDR3 here is CASRAPGRLNTEAFF. The CDR3 region has the DNA TGTGCCAGCAGAGCCCCTGGCAGGTTGAACACTGAAGCTTTCTTT.

The J gene is TRBJ2-1, the V gene TRBV7-9, with 12 bases that match TRBD2. Germline CDR1 SEHNR, CDR2 FQNEAQ (reference sequence). CDR3 length equals 16 residues. Germline trimming cut 4 bases from V and 8 bases from J; bases unmatched to any gene: 9. The CDR3 DNA follows: TGTGCCAGCAGCTCGAGTACTAGCGGGAGGCTTTATGAGCAGTTCTTC. Translating it yields CASSSSTSGRLYEQFF.

The J gene is TRBJ1-1, the V gene TRBV6-2 or TRBV6-3; D is undetermined. V was pared by 5 bases and J by 11 bases, with 12 bases between. CDR3 size: 11 residues. Germline CDR1 reads MNHEY; CDR2 reads SVGEGT. The CDR3 sequence is CASSLSERAFF. The CDR3 bases are TGTGCCAGCAGTCTCAGTGAGAGGGCTTTCTTT.

V and J are TRBV7-8 and TRBJ1-3, with 7 bases matching TRBD1. J was trimmed by 0 bases and V by 5 bases; bases with no gene match: 4. The CDR3 runs 15 residues. Germline CDR1 reads SGHVS; CDR2 reads FQNEAQ. The DNA for the CDR3 is TGTGCCAGCAGCCGCGACAGGGTCTCTGGAAACACCATATATTTT. Protein sequence: CASSRDRVSGNTIYF.